These 8 T cell receptor beta chains came from one sample sequenced in a study of cytomegalovirus exposure and HLA in healthy donors (TCRdb year 2017). The receptor library was made with the immunoSEQ multiplex PCR assay. The multiplex PCR relied on a mix of 60 forward primers for TCR Vbeta segments and 13 reverse primers for TCR Jbeta segments. Here the immuneACCESS table is served through TCRdb, limited to in-frame sequences with V and J called. Missing clones are a known gap in these copies; in checked studies unresolved V genes cover under half, and the rest lacks a known reason. This sample gives fewer than 200,000 clones in total; around 83% of them show up just once. The ten biggest clones cover about 1.7% of the sample. The sample comprised PBMCs. The receptors stem from a man aged 40-50 years in good health and CMV-seropositive.

The chain carries TRBV14 and TRBJ1-2; D call uncertain. V lost 3 bases to trimming and J lost 5 bases, with 10 bases between them. The CDR3 loop spans 13 amino acids. The V gene's germline CDR1 is SGHDN and CDR2 FVKESK. The CDR3 nucleotides read TGTGCCAGCAGCCATGGCCCCACATATGGCTACACCTTC. The encoded protein is CASSHGPTYGYTF.

The chain is built from TRBV7-2 and TRBJ1-2, with D possibly matching TRBD1 (6 bases). V gave up 1 base and J gave up 5 bases, with 8 bases separating them. The CDR3 is 13 amino acids. Germline values: CDR1 SGHTA, CDR2 FQGNSA. The CDR3 sequence is CASSLGRGYGYTF. The CDR3, as DNA: TGTGCCAGCAGCTTAGGCAGGGGATATGGCTACACCTTC.

The chain links TRBV2 to TRBJ1-2; 7 positions match TRBD1. Per germline, CDR1 SNHLY and CDR2 FYNNEI. V trimming: 6 bases; J trimming: 4 bases; junction bases outside the gene matches: 8. This CDR3 region has 14 residues. DNA for the CDR3: TGTGCCAGCAGCGTAGGACAGGCCACCTATGGCTACACCTTC. This gives the protein CASSVGQATYGYTF.

V usage is TRBV7-9 and J usage is TRBJ2-2; TRBD1 agrees at 10 bases. J gave up 4 bases and V 5 bases, and 10 bases lay outside the gene matches. The CDR3 length is 17 residues. Germline-derived CDR1 and CDR2 are SEHNR and FQNEAQ (reference sequence). CDR3 sequence reads: CASSPGRGQGSTGELFF. CDR3 nucleotides: TGTGCCAGCAGCCCCGGGCGGGGACAGGGGTCCACCGGGGAGCTGTTTTTT.

The rearrangement joins TRBV14 to TRBJ2-5; TRBD2 matches 9 bases. The better agreement between TRBJ2-7 and the DNA end casts doubt on the J call. Germline V CDR1 and CDR2: SGHDN, FVKESK. CDR3 length equals 15 residues. As DNA, the CDR3 is TGTGCCAGCAGCCCTGCCCGCGGGAGGGCCCACGAGCAGTACTTC. Protein sequence: CASSPARGRAHEQYF.

The gene calls are TRBV10-3 and TRBJ1-2, with TRBD1 matching over 10 bases. J gave up 5 bases and V 2 bases, and 8 bases lay outside the gene matches. Germline V gives CDR1 ENHRY, CDR2 SYGVKD. The CDR3 loop spans 16 amino acids. The CDR3 is CAISEVEGQGRYGYTF. The CDR3 coding sequence is TGTGCCATCAGTGAGGTTGAGGGACAGGGGCGTTATGGCTACACCTTC.

Only one count was recorded for this clone. The germline gene is not matched at one end of the junction; a read error may be the cause. V usage is TRBV19 and J usage is TRBJ1-1; 7 bases match TRBD1. Germline V gives CDR1 LNHDA, CDR2 SQIVND (reference sequence). This CDR3 comprises 14 residues. The CDR3 DNA reads TGTGCCAGTACTATAACAGGGGTCGACACTGAAGCTTTCTTT. Protein sequence: CASTITGVDTEAFF.

About this clone itself: The junction differs from germline at one of its ends, possibly a read error. This chain links TRBV7-7 with TRBJ2-2, with 12 bases matching TRBD2. Germline V lookup: CDR1 SSHAT, CDR2 FNYEAQ (reference sequence). The CDR3 contains 19 residues. The CDR3: CASSLQPALAGGPDGELFF. CDR3 bases: TGTGCTAGCAGCTTACAGCCAGCCCTAGCGGGAGGGCCGGACGGGGAGCTGTTTTTT.